This passage covers 12 T cell receptor beta chains from one sample sequenced in a study of cytomegalovirus exposure and HLA in healthy donors. The repertoire was sequenced with immunoSEQ multiplex PCR; TCRdb's copy has only in-frame clones and lacks some. This repertoire shows some 220,000 clones, approximately 90% found once; its top ten account for roughly 1%. The sequencing input was PBMCs. These receptors were taken from a woman under 30 in good health and CMV-seronegative.

The genes are TRBV19 and TRBJ1-5; D is ambiguous. CDR3 size: 13 residues. Between the trimmed V and J ends, which lost 3 bases and 4 bases, there was a span of 7 bases. CDR1 is LNHDA and CDR2 is SQIVND in the germline V gene (reference sequence). The CDR3 region has the DNA TGTGCCAGTAGTATGTCGGGAAATCAGCCCCAGCATTTT. This translates into CASSMSGNQPQHF.

The CDR3 nucleotides are TGTGCCCTCGTTGCAGGGTTCAGGAATCAGCCCCAGCATTTT. Amino acids: CALVAGFRNQPQHF. The chain links TRBV11-3 to TRBJ1-5; D perhaps matches TRBD1 (5 bases). This CDR3 has 14 amino acids. CDR1 is SGHNT and CDR2 is YENEEA in the germline V gene. V lost 11 bases, J lost 4 bases, and 18 bases lay in between. The variable domain in full, with the rest retrieved from reference TRBV11-3 and TRBJ1-5, is EAGVVQSPRYKIIEKKQPVAFWCNPISGHNTLYWYLQNLGQGPELLIRYENEEAVDDSQLPKDRFSAERLKGVDSTLKIQPAELGDSAVYLCALVAGFRNQPQHFGDGTRLSIL.

The chain joins TRBV7-2 to TRBJ1-3; possible D gene TRBD1, 6 bases. Per germline, CDR1 SGHTA and CDR2 FQGNSA. The CDR3 has 14 amino acids. Trimming pared 3 bases from V and 4 bases from J, leaving 10 bases between. The CDR3 here is CASSFGGRGNTIYF. The CDR3 region has the DNA TGTGCCAGCAGCTTCGGGGGGCGAGGAAACACCATATATTTT. Full variable domain (outside the CDR3, taken from reference TRBV7-2 and TRBJ1-3): GAGVSQSPSNKVTEKGKDVELRCDPISGHTALYWYRQSLGQGLEFLIYFQGNSAPDKSGLPSDRFSAERTGGSVSTLTIQRTQQEDSAVYLCASSFGGRGNTIYFGEGSWLTVV.

The V and J genes are TRBV15 and TRBJ1-1; possible D gene TRBD1, 6 bases. The CDR3 contains 13 residues. V was cut by 9 bases and J by 1 base, with 12 bases left in between. CDR1 is LNHNV and CDR2 is YYDKDF in the germline V gene (reference sequence). The CDR3 here is CATNRVANTEAFF. In DNA, the CDR3 is TGTGCCACTAACAGGGTGGCGAACACTGAAGCTTTCTTT.

This chain joins TRBV27 and TRBJ2-7, with 7 bases lining up with TRBD1. The CDR3 contains 15 residues. With V trimmed by 6 bases and J by 1 base, 9 bases remained unmatched. The germline gives CDR1 MNHEY, CDR2 SMNVEV (reference sequence). The CDR3 region is CASSFRDSPSYEQYF. The CDR3 region has the DNA TGTGCCAGCAGCTTCCGGGACAGCCCTTCCTACGAGCAGTACTTC.

This clone appeared once. This chain links TRBV5-6 with TRBJ1-4, with D tentatively TRBD1 (5 bases). The CDR3 has 18 residues. Germline values: CDR1 SGHDT, CDR2 YYEEEE. The germline V and J ends were trimmed by 1 base and 4 bases, with 20 bases remaining between them. The CDR3 region is CASSLRGYSQAVNEKLFF. The CDR3 DNA reads as TGTGCCAGCAGCTTGCGGGGGTACAGCCAAGCAGTTAATGAAAAACTGTTTTTT.

The chain couples TRBV2 to TRBJ2-1; 10 nucleotides line up with TRBD2. The germline V gene has CDR1 SNHLY and CDR2 FYNNEI. This CDR3 spans 11 amino acids. After removal of 8 bases from V and 16 bases from J, the junction contained 8 bases not matched to a gene. The CDR3 region has the DNA TGTGCCAGCGAAGAGCGGGAGGGCCAATTCTTC. This codes for CASEEREGQFF. Looking up the rest from reference TRBV2 and TRBJ2-1 gives the full variable domain: EPEVTQTPSHQVTQMGQEVILRCVPISNHLYFYWYRQILGQKVEFLVSFYNNEISEKSEIFDDQFSVERPDGSNFTLKIRSTKLEDSAMYFCASEEREGQFFGPGTRLTVL.

The chain couples TRBV27 to TRBJ2-3; TRBD1 might be the D (6 bases). The length of the CDR3 is 18 residues. With 7 bases removed from V and 6 bases from J, the gap between germline ends came to 29 bases. CDR1 and CDR2 (germline): MNHEY, SMNVEV (reference sequence). CDR3: CASTTYGFEGELWDTQYF. CDR3 coding DNA: TGTGCCAGCACCACTTACGGGTTCGAGGGGGAGTTGTGGGATACGCAGTATTTT.

This chain connects TRBV5-4 to TRBJ2-7, with D perhaps matching TRBD2 (6 bases). This CDR3 is built from 14 residues. Germline loops: CDR1 SGHNT, CDR2 YYREEE (reference sequence). V was clipped by 4 bases and J by 0 bases, with 11 bases between them. CDR3 in DNA: TGTGCCAGCAGCCCGGAGACTAGCTCCTACGAGCAGTACTTC. Its protein product is CASSPETSSYEQYF.

This rearrangement joins TRBV29-1 to TRBJ2-7; TRBD2 aligns across 8 bases. Germline CDR1 is SQVTM and CDR2 is ANQGSEA. The J segment lost 4 bases and the V segment lost 5 bases, leaving 13 bases of the junction unmatched. The CDR3 sequence is 15 residues long. CDR3 nucleotide sequence: TGCAGCGTTCGGGGTAGCGGGATCGGGGCATACGAGCAGTACTTC. Its translation: CSVRGSGIGAYEQYF.

The chain joins TRBV30 to TRBJ1-4; 11 bases align to TRBD1. The V gene end was trimmed by 0 bases and the J gene end by 8 bases; junction bases not matched to a gene: 2. CDR3 length: 14 amino acids. Per germline, CDR1 GTSNPN and CDR2 SVGIG (reference sequence). CDR3 protein: CAWSVGTGGEKLFF. CDR3 nucleotide sequence: TGTGCCTGGAGTGTAGGGACAGGGGGAGAAAAACTGTTTTTT.

The gene calls are TRBV29-1 and TRBJ2-3; 7 nucleotides line up with TRBD1. The germline gives CDR1 SQVTM, CDR2 ANQGSEA. J was trimmed by 2 bases and V by 1 base; bases with no gene match: 6. This CDR3 has 15 residues. The CDR3 nucleotides read TGCAGCGTTGAAGCGGCGACAGGGAACACAGATACGCAGTATTTT. This encodes CSVEAATGNTDTQYF.